This is a list of T cell receptor beta chains from one sample in a study of T cells after yellow fever vaccination. TCRdb processed the 5' RACE reads anew with MiXCR; each CDR3 protein has one entry. Among 450,000 to 550,000 distinct CDR3 sequences listed, 15% to 20% were seen once. The input for sequencing was PBMCs, taken 15 days after the yellow fever booster vaccination. All receptors come from a man under 40 who received the YFV17D yellow fever vaccine. Both conserved end residues are part of each CDR3. A D gene is named only where the DNA matches it firmly. The listing skips clone size in some rows; elsewhere it reads once, few, many or a size class.

TRBV20-1	.	.	TRBJ2-1	TGCAGTGCTAGAGGTTTTCGGGAGTACAATGAGCAGTTCTTC	CSARGFREYNEQFF
TRBV11-2	TRBD2	.	TRBJ2-7	TGTGCCAGCAGCCCCCTGAGTGTCAGCGGGAGTGTGTCCTACGAGCAGTACTTC	CASSPLSVSGSVSYEQYF
TRBV20-1	TRBD2	few	TRBJ2-2	TGCAGTGCTCCCCGACTAGCATCGAACACCGGGGAGCTGTTTTTT	CSAPRLASNTGELFF
TRBV27	TRBD2	.	TRBJ2-1	TGTGCCAGCAGCTCCCATAGGCTAGCGGGAGGGGGTAGCTCCTACAATGAGCAGTTCTTC	CASSSHRLAGGGSSYNEQFF
TRBV5-1	TRBD2	.	TRBJ2-3	TGCGCCAGCAGCATCAGGACTAGCGGGAGGGCCCTGGGGAGGACAGATACGCAGTATTTT	CASSIRTSGRALGRTDTQYF
TRBV5-4	.	.	TRBJ2-7	TGTGCCAGCAGCTTTGACGGACAGACCTACGAGCAGTACTTC	CASSFDGQTYEQYF
TRBV7-2	.	few	TRBJ1-1	TGTGCCAGCAGCGCCATGAACACTGAAGCTTTCTTT	CASSAMNTEAFF
TRBV20-1	TRBD2	once	TRBJ2-1	TGCTGTGCTCCGCCAGCGACTAGCGGGAGGTACAATGAGCAGTTCTTC	CCAPPATSGRYNEQFF
TRBV20-1	.	.	TRBJ2-1	TGCAGTGCTAGAGGTGAGACGGAATACAATGAGCAGTTCTTC	CSARGETEYNEQFF
TRBV29-1	.	few	TRBJ2-7	TGCAGCGTGCTGGCCGGGGGCAACGAGCAGTACTTC	CSVLAGGNEQYF
TRBV7-2	.	many	TRBJ1-5	TGTGCCAGCAGCTTCCAGGGGTATCAGCCCCAGCATTTT	CASSFQGYQPQHF
TRBV7-6	TRBD2	once	TRBJ2-5	TGTGCCAGCAGCCCCCTTGGGATAGCGGGAGGGCAAGAGACCCAGTACTTC	CASSPLGIAGGQETQYF
TRBV19	TRBD1	many	TRBJ2-3	TGTGCCAGTAGACCCAGCGACAGGGGCCTTACAGATACGCAGTATTTT	CASRPSDRGLTDTQYF
TRBV3-1	TRBD1	few	TRBJ2-5	TGTGCCAGCAGCCCGGACAGGGCCAGACAGACCCAGTACTTC	CASSPDRARQTQYF
TRBV5-1	.	.	TRBJ2-7	TGCGCCAGCGCGAGCGCAGGTTCTTCCTACGAGCAGTACTTC	CASASAGSSYEQYF
TRBV4-3	TRBD2	.	TRBJ2-2	TGCGCCAGCAGCTTGGGACTAGCGGGAGGGGGCGGGGAGCTGTTTTTT	CASSLGLAGGGGELFF
TRBV27	.	few	TRBJ1-2	TGTGCCAGCAGCTACGACGGTCCCGGCGGCTATGGCTACACCTTC	CASSYDGPGGYGYTF
TRBV12-3/TRBV12-4	.	few	TRBJ2-2	TGTGCCAGCAGGTGGCGGGTGAGCGGGCCAGCCGGGGAGCTGTTTTTT	CASRWRVSGPAGELFF
TRBV20-1	.	many	TRBJ2-1	TGCAGTGCTAGAGATAGGAGAAATGAGCAGTTCTTC	CSARDRRNEQFF
TRBV7-2	TRBD2	once	TRBJ2-7	TGTGCCAGCAGCTTAAAGGCGGGAGCATGGGAGCAGTACTTC	CASSLKAGAWEQYF
TRBV4-3	.	.	TRBJ2-7	TGCGCCAGCAGCCAAGGGACCCTTAGCTCCTACGAGCAGTACTTC	CASSQGTLSSYEQYF
TRBV5-1	.	many	TRBJ2-3	TGCGCCAGCGTTGGGGGCGGATACACAGATACGCAGTATTTT	CASVGGGYTDTQYF
TRBV4-2	.	few	TRBJ2-1	TGTGCCAGCAGCCAGCAGCTATACAATGAGCAGTTCTTC	CASSQQLYNEQFF
TRBV18	.	.	TRBJ1-1	TGTGCCAGCTCACCGGGTGAGGGAGCTGAAGCTTTCTTT	CASSPGEGAEAFF
TRBV5-5	TRBD1	.	TRBJ1-1	TGTGCCAGCAGCTTACAGGGGTACACTGAAGCTTTCTTT	CASSLQGYTEAFF
TRBV20-1	TRBD2	.	TRBJ2-1	TGCAGTGCTAGGGGGACTAGCGGGAGGCAAGAGCAGTTCTTC	CSARGTSGRQEQFF
TRBV12-3/TRBV12-4	.	.	TRBJ2-2	TGTGCCAGCAGTTTAGCGCGAGGAACGACCGGGGAGCTGTTTTTT	CASSLARGTTGELFF
TRBV3-1	TRBD1	few	TRBJ2-7	TGTGCCAGCCAGGGGGCTGAAAACGAGCAGTACTTC	CASQGAENEQYF
TRBV5-1	.	few	TRBJ1-4	TGCGCCAGCAGCGTAGAACAGAAAACTAATGAAAAACTGTTTTTT	CASSVEQKTNEKLFF
TRBV29-1	.	.	TRBJ1-2	TGCAGCGCCCCCGCCCACTATGGCTACACCTTC	CSAPAHYGYTF
TRBV20-1	TRBD2	few	TRBJ2-3	TGCAGTGCTAGAGATCCGACGACTAGCGGGTTCACAGATACGCAGTATTTT	CSARDPTTSGFTDTQYF
TRBV20-1	TRBD2	.	TRBJ2-7	TGCAGTGCCATTGGCGGGACTAGCTCCTACGAGCAGTACTTC	CSAIGGTSSYEQYF
TRBV5-1	.	few	TRBJ2-4	TGCGCCAGCAGTCCTACGACGGGAAGAAAAAACATTCAGTACTTC	CASSPTTGRKNIQYF
TRBV20-1	TRBD2	.	TRBJ2-1	TGCAGTGCTCGACTAGCGGGAGTTCTCAATGAGCAGTTCTTC	CSARLAGVLNEQFF
TRBV19	TRBD1	.	TRBJ2-3	TGTGCCAGTAGTGCCCGGGACAGGGCCGTTTTGGATACGCAGTATTTT	CASSARDRAVLDTQYF